Listed here is a single T cell receptor beta chain. Germline-derived CDR1 and CDR2 are ENHRY and SYGVKD. The CDR3 totals 14 residues. The V gene end was trimmed by 6 bases and the J gene end by 8 bases; junction bases not matched to a gene: 4. These data come from a study of T cell changes during pregnancy in multiple sclerosis. Here immunoSEQ multiplex PCR was the method, and the copy in TCRdb shows in-frame clones only, minus some. The sample has approximately 60,000 clones; approximately 93% are singletons. Source: CD8+ T cells from peripheral blood mononuclear cells, taken in the second trimester of pregnancy. The clonotype was recovered from a female donor with multiple sclerosis, enrolled in a pregnancy study. This chain joins TRBV10-3 and TRBJ2-1; 13 bases line up with TRBD2. The CDR3 DNA follows: TGTGCCATCAGCGTTGGACTAGCGGGAGATGAGCAGTTCTTC. Translation gives CAISVGLAGDEQFF.